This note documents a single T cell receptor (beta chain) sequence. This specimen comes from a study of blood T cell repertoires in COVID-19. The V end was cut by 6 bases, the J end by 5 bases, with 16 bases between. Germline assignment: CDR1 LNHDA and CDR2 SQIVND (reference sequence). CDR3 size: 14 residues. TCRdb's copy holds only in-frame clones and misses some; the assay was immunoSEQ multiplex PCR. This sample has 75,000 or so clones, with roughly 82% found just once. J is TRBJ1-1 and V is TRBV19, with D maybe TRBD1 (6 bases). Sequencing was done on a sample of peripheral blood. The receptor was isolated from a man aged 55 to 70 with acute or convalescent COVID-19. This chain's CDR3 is CASRGGTPGTEAFF. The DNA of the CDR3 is TGTGCCAGTAGGGGTGGGACACCCGGAACTGAAGCTTTCTTT.